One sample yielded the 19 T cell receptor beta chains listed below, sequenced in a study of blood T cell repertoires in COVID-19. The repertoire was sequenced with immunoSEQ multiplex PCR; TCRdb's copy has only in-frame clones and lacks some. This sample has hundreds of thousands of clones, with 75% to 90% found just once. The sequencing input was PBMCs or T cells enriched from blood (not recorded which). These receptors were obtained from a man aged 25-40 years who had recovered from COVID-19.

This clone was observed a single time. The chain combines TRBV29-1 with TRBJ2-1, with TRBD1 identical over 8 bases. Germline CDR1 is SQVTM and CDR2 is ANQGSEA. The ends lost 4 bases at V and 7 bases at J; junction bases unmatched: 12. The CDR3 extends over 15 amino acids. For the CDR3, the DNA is TGCAGCGTTGTCCGGTGGCAGGGGGCAGGAAATGAGCAGTTCTTC. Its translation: CSVVRWQGAGNEQFF.

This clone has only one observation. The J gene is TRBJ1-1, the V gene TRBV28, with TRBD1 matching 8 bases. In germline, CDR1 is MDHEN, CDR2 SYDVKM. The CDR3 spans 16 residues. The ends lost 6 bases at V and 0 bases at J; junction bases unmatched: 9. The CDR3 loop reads CASSHRQGTLNTEAFF. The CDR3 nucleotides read TGTGCCAGCAGCCACAGACAGGGGACCTTGAACACTGAAGCTTTCTTT.

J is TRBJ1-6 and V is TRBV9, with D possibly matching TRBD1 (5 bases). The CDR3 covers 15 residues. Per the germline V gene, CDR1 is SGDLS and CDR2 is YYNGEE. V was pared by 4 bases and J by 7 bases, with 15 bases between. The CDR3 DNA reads TGTGCCAGCAGCTCTCAGGGTCAGTCGAATTCACCCCTCCACTTT. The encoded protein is CASSSQGQSNSPLHF.

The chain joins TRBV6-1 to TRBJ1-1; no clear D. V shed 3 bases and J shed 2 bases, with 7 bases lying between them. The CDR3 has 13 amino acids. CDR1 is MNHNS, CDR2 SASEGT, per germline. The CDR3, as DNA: TGTGCCAGCAGTGATGCGGCAAACACTGAAGCTTTCTTT. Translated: CASSDAANTEAFF.

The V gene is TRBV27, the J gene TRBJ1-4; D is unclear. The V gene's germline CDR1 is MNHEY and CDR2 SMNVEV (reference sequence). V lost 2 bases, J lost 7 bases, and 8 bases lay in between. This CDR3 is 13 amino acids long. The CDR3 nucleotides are TGTGCCAGCAGTTTACGTCAGGCTGAAAAACTGTTTTTT. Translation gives CASSLRQAEKLFF.

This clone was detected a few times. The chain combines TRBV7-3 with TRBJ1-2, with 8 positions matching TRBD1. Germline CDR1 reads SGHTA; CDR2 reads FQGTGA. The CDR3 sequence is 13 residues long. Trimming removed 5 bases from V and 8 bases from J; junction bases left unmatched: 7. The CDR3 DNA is TGTGCCAGCAGCGAGGACAGGGAAGGGGGCTACACCTTC. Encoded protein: CASSEDREGGYTF.

CDR3 sequence reads: CASSLSGRNVLTF. CDR3 coding DNA: TGTGCCAGCAGTTTATCGGGGCGGAACGTCCTGACTTTC. The chain carries TRBV27 and TRBJ2-6; maybe TRBD1 (5 bases). Trimming left V 0 bases short and J 10 bases short, with 7 bases between. Germline assignment: CDR1 MNHEY and CDR2 SMNVEV (reference sequence). This CDR3 contains 13 residues.

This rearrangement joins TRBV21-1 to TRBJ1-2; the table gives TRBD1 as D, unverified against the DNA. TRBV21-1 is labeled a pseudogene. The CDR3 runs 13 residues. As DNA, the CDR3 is TGTGCCAGCAGCCGGACAGGTTCGCACAGTTGCACCTTC. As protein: CASSRTGSHSCTF.

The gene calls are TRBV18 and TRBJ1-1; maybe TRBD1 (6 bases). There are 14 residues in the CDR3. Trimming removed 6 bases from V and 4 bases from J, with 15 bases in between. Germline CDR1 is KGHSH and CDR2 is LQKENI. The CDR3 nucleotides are TGTGCCAGCTCCCGAGGGGGGGATCTCACTGAAGCTTTCTTT. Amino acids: CASSRGGDLTEAFF.

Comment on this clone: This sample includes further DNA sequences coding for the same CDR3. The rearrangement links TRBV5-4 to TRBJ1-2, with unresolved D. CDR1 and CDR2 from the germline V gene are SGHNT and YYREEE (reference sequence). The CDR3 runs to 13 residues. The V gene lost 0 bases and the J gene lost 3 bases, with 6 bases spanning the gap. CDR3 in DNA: TGTGCCAGCAGCTTGGCCGGGGACTATGGCTACACCTTC. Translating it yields CASSLAGDYGYTF. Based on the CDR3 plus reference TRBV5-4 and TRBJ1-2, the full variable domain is ETGVTQSPTHLIKTRGQQVTLRCSSQSGHNTVSWYQQALGQGPQFIFQYYREEENGRGNFPPRFSGLQFPNYSSELNVNALELDDSALYLCASSLAGDYGYTFGSGTRLTVV.

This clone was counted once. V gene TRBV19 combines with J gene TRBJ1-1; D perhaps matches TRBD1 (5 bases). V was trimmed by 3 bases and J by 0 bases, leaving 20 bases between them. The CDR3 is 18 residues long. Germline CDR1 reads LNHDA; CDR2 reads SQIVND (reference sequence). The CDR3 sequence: CASSIFQGGLDMNTEAFF. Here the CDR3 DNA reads TGTGCCAGTAGTATCTTCCAGGGAGGTCTTGACATGAACACTGAAGCTTTCTTT.

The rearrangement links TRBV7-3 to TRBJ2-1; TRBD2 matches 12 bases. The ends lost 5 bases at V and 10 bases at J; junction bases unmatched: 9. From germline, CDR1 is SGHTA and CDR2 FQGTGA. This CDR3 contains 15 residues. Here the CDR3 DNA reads TGTGCCAGCAGCCCTCGACTAGCGGGGGCCGGGGAGCAGTTCTTC. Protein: CASSPRLAGAGEQFF.

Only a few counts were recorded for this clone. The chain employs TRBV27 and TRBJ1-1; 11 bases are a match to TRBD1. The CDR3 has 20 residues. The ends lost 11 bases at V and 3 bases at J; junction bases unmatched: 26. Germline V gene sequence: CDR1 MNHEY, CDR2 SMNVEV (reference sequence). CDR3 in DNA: TGTGCCCGGGAAAGGGCCCATGGAAAACCGGGACAGGGGGTCGACACTGAAGCTTTCTTT. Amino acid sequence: CARERAHGKPGQGVDTEAFF.

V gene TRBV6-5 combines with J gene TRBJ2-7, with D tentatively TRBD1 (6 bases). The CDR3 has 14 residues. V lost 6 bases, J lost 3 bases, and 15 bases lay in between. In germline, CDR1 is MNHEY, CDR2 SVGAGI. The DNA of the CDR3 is TGTGCCAGCAGGTCACGCCAGGGGATCTACGAGCAGTACTTC. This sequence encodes CASRSRQGIYEQYF.

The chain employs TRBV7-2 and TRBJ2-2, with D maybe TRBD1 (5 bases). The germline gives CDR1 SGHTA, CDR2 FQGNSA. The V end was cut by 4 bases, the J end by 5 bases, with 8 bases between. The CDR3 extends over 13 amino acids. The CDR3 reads CASSSRDTGELFF. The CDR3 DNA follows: TGTGCCAGCAGCTCCAGGGATACCGGGGAGCTGTTTTTT. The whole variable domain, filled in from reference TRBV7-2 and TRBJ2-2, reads GAGVSQSPSNKVTEKGKDVELRCDPISGHTALYWYRQSLGQGLEFLIYFQGNSAPDKSGLPSDRFSAERTGGSVSTLTIQRTQQEDSAVYLCASSSRDTGELFFGEGSRLTVL.

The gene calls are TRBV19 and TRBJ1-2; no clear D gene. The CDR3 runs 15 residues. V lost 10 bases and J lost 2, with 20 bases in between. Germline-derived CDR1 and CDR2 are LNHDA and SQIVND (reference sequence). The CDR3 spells CATDGEGVGNYGYTF. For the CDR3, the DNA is TGTGCCACCGACGGGGAAGGTGTCGGAAACTATGGCTACACCTTC.

CDR3 coding DNA: TGTGCCAGCAGTGAGAGAGGTCAGCCCCAGCATTTT. Protein product: CASSERGQPQHF. This rearrangement joins TRBV25-1 to TRBJ1-5; D gene unclear. V was cut by 3 bases and J by 6 bases, with 6 bases left in between. The CDR3 covers 12 residues. CDR1 is MGHDK, CDR2 SYGVNS, per germline. Based on the CDR3 plus reference TRBV25-1 and TRBJ1-5, the full variable domain is EADIYQTPRYLVIGTGKKITLECSQTMGHDKMYWYQQDPGMELHLIHYSYGVNSTEKGDLSSESTVSRIRTEHFPLTLESARPSHTSQYLCASSERGQPQHFGDGTRLSIL.

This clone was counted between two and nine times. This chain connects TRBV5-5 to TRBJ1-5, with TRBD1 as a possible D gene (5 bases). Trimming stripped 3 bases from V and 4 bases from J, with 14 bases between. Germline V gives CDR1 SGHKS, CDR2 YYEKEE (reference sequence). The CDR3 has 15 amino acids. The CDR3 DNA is TGTGCCAGCAGCTCGGGGGACTTTGGGAATCAGCCCCAGCATTTT. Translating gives CASSSGDFGNQPQHF. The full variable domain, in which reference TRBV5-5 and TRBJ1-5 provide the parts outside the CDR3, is DAGVTQSPTHLIKTRGQQVTLRCSPISGHKSVSWYQQVLGQGPQFIFQYYEKEERGRGNFPDRFSARQFPNYSSELNVNALLLGDSALYLCASSSGDFGNQPQHFGDGTRLSIL.

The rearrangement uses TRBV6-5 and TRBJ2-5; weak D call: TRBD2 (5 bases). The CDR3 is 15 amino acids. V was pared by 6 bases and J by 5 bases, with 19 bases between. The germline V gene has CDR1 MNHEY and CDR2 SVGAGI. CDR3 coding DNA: TGTGCCAGCAGACCCACACTAGGTTTGTTGGAGACCCAGTACTTC. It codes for CASRPTLGLLETQYF.